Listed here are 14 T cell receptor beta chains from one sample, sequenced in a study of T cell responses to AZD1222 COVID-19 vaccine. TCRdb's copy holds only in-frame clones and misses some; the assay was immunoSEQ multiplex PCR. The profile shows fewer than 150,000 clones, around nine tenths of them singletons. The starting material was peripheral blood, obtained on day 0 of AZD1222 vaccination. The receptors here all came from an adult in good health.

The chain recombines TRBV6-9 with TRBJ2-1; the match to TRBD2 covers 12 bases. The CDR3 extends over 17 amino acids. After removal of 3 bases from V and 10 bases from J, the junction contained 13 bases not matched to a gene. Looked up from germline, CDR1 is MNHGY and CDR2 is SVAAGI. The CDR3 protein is CASSYPSTSGSTPEQFF. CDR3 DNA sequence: TGTGCCAGCAGTTACCCATCGACTAGCGGGAGTACCCCCGAGCAGTTCTTC.

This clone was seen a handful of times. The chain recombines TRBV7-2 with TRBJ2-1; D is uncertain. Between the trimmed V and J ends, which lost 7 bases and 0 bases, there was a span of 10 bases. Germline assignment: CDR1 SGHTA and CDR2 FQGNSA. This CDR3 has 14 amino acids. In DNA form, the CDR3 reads TGTGCCAGCACTCTAGACTCCTCCTACAATGAGCAGTTCTTC. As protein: CASTLDSSYNEQFF.

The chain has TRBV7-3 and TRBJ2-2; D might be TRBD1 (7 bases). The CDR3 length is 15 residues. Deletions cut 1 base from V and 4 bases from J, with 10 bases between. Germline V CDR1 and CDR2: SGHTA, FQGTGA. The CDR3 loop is CASSLNRGGTGELFF. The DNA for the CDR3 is TGTGCCAGCAGCTTAAACAGGGGAGGCACCGGGGAGCTGTTTTTT. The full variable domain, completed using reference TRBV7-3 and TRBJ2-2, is GAGVSQTPSNKVTEKGKYVELRCDPISGHTALYWYRQSLGQGPEFLIYFQGTGAADDSGLPNDRFFAVRPEGSVSTLKIQRTERGDSAVYLCASSLNRGGTGELFFGEGSRLTVL.

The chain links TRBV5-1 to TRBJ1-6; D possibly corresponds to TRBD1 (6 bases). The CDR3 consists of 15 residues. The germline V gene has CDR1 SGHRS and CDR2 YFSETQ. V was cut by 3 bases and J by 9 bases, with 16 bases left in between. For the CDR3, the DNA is TGCGCCAGCAGCTCGACCGAGACAGGAGGTTCACCCCTCCACTTT. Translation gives CASSSTETGGSPLHF.

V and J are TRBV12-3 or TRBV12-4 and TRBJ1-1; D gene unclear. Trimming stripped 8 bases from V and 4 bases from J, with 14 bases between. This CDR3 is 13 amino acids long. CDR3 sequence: CASGLQRVTEAFF. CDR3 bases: TGTGCCAGCGGGTTACAGAGGGTCACTGAAGCTTTCTTT.

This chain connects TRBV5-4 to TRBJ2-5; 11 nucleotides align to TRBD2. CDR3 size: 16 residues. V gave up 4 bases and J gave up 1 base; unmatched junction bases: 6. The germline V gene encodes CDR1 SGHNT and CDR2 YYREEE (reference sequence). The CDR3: CASSLGTSGRQETQYF. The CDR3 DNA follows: TGTGCCAGCAGCCTGGGGACTAGCGGCCGCCAAGAGACCCAGTACTTC.

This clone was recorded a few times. This CDR3 reads CASSSRRSTGSDEQFF. CDR3 coding DNA: TGTGCCAGCAGCTCCAGACGGTCAACAGGGTCCGATGAGCAGTTCTTC. The genes are TRBV7-6 and TRBJ2-1; D is perhaps TRBD1 (6 bases). Germline V gives CDR1 SGHVS, CDR2 FNYEAQ. Trimming took 4 bases from V and 8 from J, leaving 21 bases between them. The CDR3 spans 16 residues.

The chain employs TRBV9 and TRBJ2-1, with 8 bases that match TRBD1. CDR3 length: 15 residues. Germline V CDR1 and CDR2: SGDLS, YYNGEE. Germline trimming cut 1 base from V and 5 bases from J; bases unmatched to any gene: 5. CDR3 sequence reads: CASSVNRDRHNEQFF. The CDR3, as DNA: TGTGCCAGCAGCGTAAATAGGGACAGGCACAATGAGCAGTTCTTC.

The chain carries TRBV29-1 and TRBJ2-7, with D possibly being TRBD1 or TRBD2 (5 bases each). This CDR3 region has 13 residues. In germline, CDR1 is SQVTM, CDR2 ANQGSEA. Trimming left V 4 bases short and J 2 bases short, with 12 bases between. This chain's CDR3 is CSVGGDSTYEQYF. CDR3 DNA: TGCAGCGTTGGGGGAGACAGCACCTACGAGCAGTACTTC.

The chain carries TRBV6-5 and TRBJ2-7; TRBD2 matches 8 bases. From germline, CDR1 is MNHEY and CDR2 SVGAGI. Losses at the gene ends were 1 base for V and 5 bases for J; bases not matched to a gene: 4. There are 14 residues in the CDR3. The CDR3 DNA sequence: TGTGCCAGCAGTTACTACGGGAGGGAGAACGAGCAGTACTTC. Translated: CASSYYGRENEQYF.

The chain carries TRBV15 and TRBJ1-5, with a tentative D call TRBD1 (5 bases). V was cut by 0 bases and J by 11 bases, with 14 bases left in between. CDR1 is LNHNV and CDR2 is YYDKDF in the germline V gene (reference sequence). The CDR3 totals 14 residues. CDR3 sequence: CATSRDRDLLAQHF. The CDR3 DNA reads TGTGCCACCAGCAGAGATCGGGACCTCTTGGCCCAGCATTTT.

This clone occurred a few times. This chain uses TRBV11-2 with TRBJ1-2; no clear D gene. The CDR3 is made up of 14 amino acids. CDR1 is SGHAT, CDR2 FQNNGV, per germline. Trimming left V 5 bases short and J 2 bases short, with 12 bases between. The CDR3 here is CASSLSWANYGYTF. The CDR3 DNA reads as TGTGCCAGCAGCCTGAGTTGGGCGAACTATGGCTACACCTTC.

For the CDR3, the DNA is TGTGCCAGCCGGAAACGAGGGATAGCTAACTATGGCTACACCTTC. This codes for CASRKRGIANYGYTF. The chain recombines TRBV9 with TRBJ1-2; D gene unclear. Germline CDR1 SGDLS, CDR2 YYNGEE. This CDR3 is built from 15 residues. Trimming shortened V by 7 bases and J by 0 bases, and 16 bases separated the two germline ends.

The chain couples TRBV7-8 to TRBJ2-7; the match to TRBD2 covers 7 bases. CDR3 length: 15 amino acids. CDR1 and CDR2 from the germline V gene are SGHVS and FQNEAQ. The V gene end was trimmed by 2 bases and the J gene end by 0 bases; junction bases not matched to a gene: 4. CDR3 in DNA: TGTGCCAGCAGCTTACGGGCTAGCGGCTCCTACGAGCAGTACTTC. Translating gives CASSLRASGSYEQYF.